This TCR beta chain stems from a study of cytomegalovirus exposure and HLA in healthy donors. Regarding the study as a whole: In a later analysis, the majority of CMV-associated beta chains seemingly showed HLA restriction. When a later analysis compared HLA-associated TCR beta chains with equally common others, the HLA-associated chains turned out to be more clonally expanded and to have lower generation probabilities.

The PCR had 60 Vbeta and 13 Jbeta primers. TCRdb's table, derived via immunoSEQ multiplex PCR, lists solely in-frame clones and lacks some. The data contain over 75,000 clones, less than 85% of them singletons. Trimming at V came to 10 bases and at J to 3 bases, leaving 17 bases not matched to a gene. The CDR3 has 18 residues. Germline values: CDR1 SNHLY, CDR2 FYNNEI. To note about this clone: Its cognate antigen is unknown.

This receptor was obtained from a woman in her forties or fifties in good health and CMV-seronegative. V usage is TRBV2 and J usage is TRBJ2-1; TRBD2 agrees at 11 bases. Input material: PBMCs. The CDR3 DNA sequence: TGTGCCACCAGGGGGGTAGCGGGAGGGACCTCGGGCTACAATGAGCAGTTCTTC. Translation: CATRGVAGGTSGYNEQFF.